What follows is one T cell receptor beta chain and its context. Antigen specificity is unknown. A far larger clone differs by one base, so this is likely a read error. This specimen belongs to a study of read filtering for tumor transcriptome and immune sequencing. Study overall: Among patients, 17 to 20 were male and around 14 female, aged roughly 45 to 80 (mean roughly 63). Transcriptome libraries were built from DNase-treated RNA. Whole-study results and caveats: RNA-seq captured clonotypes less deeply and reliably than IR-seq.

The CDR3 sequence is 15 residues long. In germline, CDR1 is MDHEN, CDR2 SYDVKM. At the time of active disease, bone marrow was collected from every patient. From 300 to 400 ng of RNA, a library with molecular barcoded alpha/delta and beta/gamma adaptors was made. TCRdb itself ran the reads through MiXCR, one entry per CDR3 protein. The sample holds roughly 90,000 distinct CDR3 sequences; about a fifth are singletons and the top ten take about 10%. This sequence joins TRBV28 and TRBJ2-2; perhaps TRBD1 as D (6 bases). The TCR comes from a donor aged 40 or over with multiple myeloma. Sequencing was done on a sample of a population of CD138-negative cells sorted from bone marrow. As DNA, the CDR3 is TGTGCCAGCAGCTGGGGGAGACAGGACACCGTGGAGCTGTTTTTT. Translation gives CASSWGRQDTVELFF.